This TCR beta chain emerged from a study of blood T cell repertoires in COVID-19. At the level of the study: Sites in the United States, Italy and Spain provided acute and convalescent COVID-19 samples. From T cells, B-cell-depleted T cells, or PBMCs came the material, which was cDNA or gDNA.

CDR3 size: 13 residues. The germline V gene has CDR1 MGHRA and CDR2 YSYEKL. V dropped 3 bases and J dropped 4 bases, with 10 bases sitting between them. During active infection, Seattle patients enrolled and were then monitored through disease. As processed by the authors: By means of reference gene primer amplification, nucleated cell counts were estimated. The assay was immunoSEQ multiplex PCR, and TCRdb's table has in-frame clones only and misses some. V, J and clone size were drawn from that table, and D and trimming were deduced from the DNA. Here the sample spans some 240,000 clones, roughly nine tenths being singletons.

Material for sequencing was peripheral blood. The origin of this receptor is a man aged 60 to 69 with COVID-19, enrolled during active disease. The V call is TRBV4-1, the J call TRBJ2-7, with TRBD2 as a possible D gene (6 bases). The CDR3 is CASSQDGLYEQYF. The CDR3 region has the DNA TGCGCCAGCAGCCAGGACGGACTATACGAGCAGTACTTC.